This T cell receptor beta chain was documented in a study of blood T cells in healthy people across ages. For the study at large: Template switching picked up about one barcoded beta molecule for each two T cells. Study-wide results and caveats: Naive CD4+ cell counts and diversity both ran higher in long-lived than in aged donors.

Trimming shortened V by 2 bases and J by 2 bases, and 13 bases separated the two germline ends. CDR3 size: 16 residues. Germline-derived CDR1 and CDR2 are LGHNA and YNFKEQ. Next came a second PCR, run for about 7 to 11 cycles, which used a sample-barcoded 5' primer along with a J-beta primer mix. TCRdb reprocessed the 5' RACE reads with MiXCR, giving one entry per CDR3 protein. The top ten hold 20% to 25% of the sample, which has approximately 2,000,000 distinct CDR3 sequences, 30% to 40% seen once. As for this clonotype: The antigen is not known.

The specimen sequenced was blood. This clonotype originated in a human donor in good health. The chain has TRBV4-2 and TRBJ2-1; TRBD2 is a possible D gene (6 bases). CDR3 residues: CASSQPGGATYNEQFF. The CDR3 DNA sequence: TGTGCCAGCAGCCAACCCGGCGGGGCAACCTACAATGAGCAGTTCTTC.